What follows are 18 T cell receptor beta chains derived from one specimen sequenced in a study of beta chain features in type 1 diabetes. Study-level results: All four CD4+ subsets of Type 1 diabetes patients contained TCRB CDR3s that were moderately but significantly shorter.

Which antigens these TCRs recognize remains unknown. What was sequenced were expressed TCRB transcripts, since all of the isolated RNA had been reverse transcribed. The protocol was immunoSEQ multiplex PCR, while the TCRdb copy is restricted to in-frame clones and leaves out a portion. The data hold 240,000 or so clones, with more than 11% observed a single time. Sequenced material: naive CD4+ T cells from blood. These receptors were obtained from a man aged 25 to 40 with type 1 diabetes.

J is TRBJ1-1 and V is TRBV2; D might be TRBD1 (5 bases). V was shortened by 4 bases and J by 10 bases, with 25 bases between the two germline ends. Germline V lookup: CDR1 SNHLY, CDR2 FYNNEI. The CDR3 runs to 16 residues. The CDR3 bases are TGTGCCAGCAGTGTCAGACTCGGACACCAAAAGGTGGGAGCTTTCTTT. Encoded protein: CASSVRLGHQKVGAFF.

The chain links TRBV5-4 to TRBJ2-1, with 15 bases matching TRBD2. The V segment lost 4 bases and the J segment 15 bases; nucleotides outside the gene matches: 11. The CDR3 covers 15 residues. Germline V lookup: CDR1 SGHNT, CDR2 YYREEE (reference sequence). The CDR3 region is CASSQGLAGGKASFF. As DNA, the CDR3 is TGTGCCAGCAGCCAGGGACTAGCGGGAGGAAAAGCTTCGTTCTTC.

This chain uses TRBV5-1 with TRBJ1-5, with D tentatively TRBD1 (5 bases). Per germline, CDR1 SGHRS and CDR2 YFSETQ. The V end lost 1 base, the J end lost 0 bases, and 8 bases lay between the germline ends. The CDR3 runs to 15 residues. The CDR3 coding sequence is TGCGCCAGCAGCTTGTCGGGGGATAGCAATCAGCCCCAGCATTTT. Amino acid sequence: CASSLSGDSNQPQHF.

The chain couples TRBV5-6 to TRBJ2-1, with a weak D call TRBD2 (6 bases). Germline V gene sequence: CDR1 SGHDT, CDR2 YYEEEE. The CDR3 consists of 14 residues. V dropped 4 bases and J dropped 4 bases, with 12 bases sitting between them. CDR3 region: CASSPPGTYNEQFF. Written as DNA, the CDR3 is TGTGCCAGCAGCCCCCCCGGGACTTACAATGAGCAGTTCTTC.

This sequence joins TRBV5-1 and TRBJ2-1; TRBD1 matches 7 bases. CDR3 size: 15 residues. Germline CDR1 and CDR2: SGHRS and YFSETQ. Trimming removed 4 bases from V and 0 bases from J; junction bases left unmatched: 4. In DNA form, the CDR3 reads TGCGCCAGCAGCCAGGGACAGCGCTCCTACAATGAGCAGTTCTTC. This translates into CASSQGQRSYNEQFF. Full variable domain (rest looked up from reference TRBV5-1 and TRBJ2-1): KAGVTQTPRYLIKTRGQQVTLSCSPISGHRSVSWYQQTPGQGLQFLFEYFSETQRNKGNFPGRFSGRQFSNSRSEMNVSTLELGDSALYLCASSQGQRSYNEQFFGPGTRLTVL.

This clone was seen a few times. CDR3 residues: CASSLAKDRGVRSGANVLTF. The CDR3 nucleotides are TGCGCCAGCAGCTTGGCCAAGGATCGGGGAGTAAGATCTGGGGCCAACGTCCTGACTTTC. The J gene is TRBJ2-6, the V gene TRBV5-1; D perhaps matches TRBD2 (5 bases). This CDR3 region has 20 residues. CDR1 is SGHRS, CDR2 YFSETQ, per germline. V was trimmed by 0 bases and J by 1 base, leaving 20 bases between them. Based on the CDR3 plus reference TRBV5-1 and TRBJ2-6, the full variable domain is KAGVTQTPRYLIKTRGQQVTLSCSPISGHRSVSWYQQTPGQGLQFLFEYFSETQRNKGNFPGRFSGRQFSNSRSEMNVSTLELGDSALYLCASSLAKDRGVRSGANVLTFGAGSRLTVL.

This clone was seen only a few times. This chain connects TRBV28 to TRBJ2-3; 9 nucleotides align to TRBD1. The CDR3 runs 15 residues. Germline values: CDR1 MDHEN, CDR2 SYDVKM. Trimming took 4 bases from V and 2 from J; bases not matched to a gene: 4. The CDR3 is CASSSTGGATDTQYF. The CDR3 nucleotides are TGTGCCAGCAGTTCGACAGGGGGAGCCACAGATACGCAGTATTTT.

The V gene is TRBV2, the J gene TRBJ2-2, with D perhaps matching TRBD1 (6 bases). The germline V and J ends were trimmed by 7 bases and 6 bases, with 15 bases remaining between them. Germline lookup yields CDR1 SNHLY and CDR2 FYNNEI. The CDR3 runs 14 residues. CDR3 residues: CASIHGQSPGELFF. CDR3 nucleotide sequence: TGTGCCAGCATTCATGGACAGAGCCCCGGGGAGCTGTTTTTT. The full variable domain, its missing parts supplied by reference TRBV2 and TRBJ2-2, is EPEVTQTPSHQVTQMGQEVILRCVPISNHLYFYWYRQILGQKVEFLVSFYNNEISEKSEIFDDQFSVERPDGSNFTLKIRSTKLEDSAMYFCASIHGQSPGELFFGEGSRLTVL.

V usage is TRBV12-5 and J usage is TRBJ1-4, with D possibly being TRBD1 (5 bases). This CDR3 is built from 14 residues. The germline gives CDR1 LGHNT, CDR2 FRNRAP. V lost 6 bases to trimming and J lost 2 bases, with 10 bases between them. The CDR3 nucleotides read TGTGCTAGTGGACTGGGGGGGACTAATGAAAAACTGTTTTTT. Its translation: CASGLGGTNEKLFF.

This clone showed up just a few times. The V and J genes are TRBV21-1 and TRBJ1-6; TRBD1 is taken as the D call from the table, unchecked against the DNA. TRBV21-1 is labeled a pseudogene. The CDR3 is 17 amino acids. CDR3 residues: CASSNRWAGGFCSPLHF. For the CDR3, the DNA is TGTGCCAGCAGCAACCGGTGGGCAGGGGGATTCTGTTCACCCCTCCACTTT.

V gene TRBV5-1 combines with J gene TRBJ1-2, with D maybe TRBD1 (5 bases). CDR1 is SGHRS and CDR2 is YFSETQ in the germline V gene. This CDR3 contains 13 residues. Trimming took 0 bases from V and 4 from J, leaving 7 bases between them. CDR3 in DNA: TGCGCCAGCAGCTTGGATCAGGGCTATGGCTACACCTTC. Its translation: CASSLDQGYGYTF.

This clone was detected only a few times. This chain uses TRBV5-1 with TRBJ2-7; 8 bases are shared with TRBD1. Germline loops: CDR1 SGHRS, CDR2 YFSETQ. The CDR3 totals 15 residues. V shed 3 bases and J 3 bases; nucleotides not matched to a gene: 8. This CDR3 is CASSSRDRFFYEQYF. The CDR3 DNA is TGCGCCAGCAGCTCCCGGGACAGGTTTTTCTACGAGCAGTACTTC.

The chain has TRBV5-4 and TRBJ1-2; D unclear. Trimming took 2 bases from V and 7 from J, leaving 12 bases between them. Germline V gives CDR1 SGHNT, CDR2 YYREEE (reference sequence). There are 13 residues in the CDR3. CDR3 sequence: CASSLSRVGGYTF. In nucleotides, the CDR3 is TGTGCCAGCAGCTTATCCCGGGTGGGTGGCTACACCTTC.

The V gene is TRBV30, the J gene TRBJ1-4; 10 nucleotides align to TRBD1. The trim removed 4 bases at V and 5 bases at J, leaving 7 bases unmatched. The CDR3 runs to 15 residues. Germline V gene lookup returns CDR1 GTSNPN and CDR2 SVGIG (reference sequence). CDR3 residues: CAWTLGGQGNEKLFF. The CDR3 DNA reads TGTGCCTGGACTCTCGGGGGACAGGGGAATGAAAAACTGTTTTTT.

This clone came up a few times. The chain links TRBV6-5 to TRBJ2-1; TRBD2 aligns across 10 bases. After removal of 2 bases from V and 7 bases from J, the junction contained 8 bases not matched to a gene. The CDR3 runs to 16 residues. The germline gives CDR1 MNHEY, CDR2 SVGAGI. CDR3 nucleotide sequence: TGTGCCAGCAGTTACGGACTAGCGGTGGGAGGGAATGAGCAGTTCTTC. This gives the protein CASSYGLAVGGNEQFF.

This clone occurred a few times. V is TRBV29-1 and J is TRBJ1-1; 7 bases fit TRBD1. V was clipped by 4 bases and J by 4 bases; unmatched bases: 6. The CDR3 loop spans 13 amino acids. The germline V gene encodes CDR1 SQVTM and CDR2 ANQGSEA. The CDR3 DNA follows: TGCAGCGTTGGTAGGGGGCCTAGCACTGAAGCTTTCTTT. Translating it yields CSVGRGPSTEAFF.

This clone was seen a handful of times. The chain couples TRBV18 to TRBJ2-3, with TRBD2 matching over 9 bases. Germline CDR1 and CDR2: KGHSH and LQKENI. After removal of 1 base from V and 0 bases from J, the junction contained 2 bases not matched to a gene. CDR3 length: 16 amino acids. CDR3 residues: CASSPLTSGSTDTQYF. The DNA of the CDR3 is TGTGCCAGCTCACCACTCACTAGCGGGAGCACAGATACGCAGTATTTT.

This sequence joins TRBV5-8 and TRBJ2-7, with TRBD2 matching 10 bases. V shed 5 bases and J 3 bases; nucleotides not matched to a gene: 14. The CDR3 length is 17 residues. Germline values: CDR1 SGHTS, CDR2 YDEGEE. As DNA, the CDR3 is TGTGCCAGCAGGCGCTCTTCTGGACTAGCGGCCAGCTACGAGCAGTACTTC. Its protein is CASRRSSGLAASYEQYF.